This T cell receptor beta chain was recorded in a study of CD8+CD57+ T cells in acquired aplastic anemia. The CDR3 runs to 14 residues. Losses at the gene ends were 5 bases for V and 10 bases for J; bases not matched to a gene: 8. Per the germline V gene, CDR1 is LNHNV and CDR2 is YYDKDF (reference sequence). Researchers used genomic DNA as the template to profile TCR beta VDJ and CDR3. In TCRdb, the reads were re-called with MiXCR into one record per CDR3 protein. Among approximately 32,000 distinct CDR3 sequences, more than 75% were seen once, and the ten largest hold about 20%. Sequencing input: sorted CD4+, CD8+, or CD8+CD57+ T cells (not recorded which) from PBMCs. The clonotype was recovered from a human donor in good health, serving as a control. V and J are TRBV15 and TRBJ1-6; 7 bases line up with TRBD1. CDR3 sequence reads: CATSRDRVGSPLHF. CDR3 sequence (DNA): TGTGCCACCAGCCGTGACAGGGTAGGATCACCCCTCCACTTT.